This TCR beta chain was recorded in a study of response to subunit inactivated influenza vaccine. TCRdb re-derived calls from the RT-PCR reads in MiXCR, one entry per CDR3 protein. The table has about 480,000 distinct CDR3 sequences, over 9.5% seen once. Study results and caveats: The authors suggested that every seasonal influenza vaccination recruits few new T cells.

This clonotype was seen only a few times. Its antigen remains unknown. The CDR3 consists of 15 residues. Per germline, CDR1 KGHDR and CDR2 SFDVKD. Trimming removed 4 bases from V and 6 bases from J; junction bases left unmatched: 5. This receptor was taken from a man aged 50-60 years who received an inactivated influenza vaccine. The sample was PBMCs from blood, taken about 40 days after vaccination. The chain employs TRBV24-1 and TRBJ2-1, with TRBD1 matching over 10 bases. The CDR3 DNA reads as TGTGCCACCAGTGAACCGGGACAGGGGACCAATGAGCAGTTCTTC. It is translated as CATSEPGQGTNEQFF.